In this sample, the clone carrying this T cell receptor (beta chain) turned up a few times. Its antigen is currently unknown. This sample stems from a study of T-cell memory formation after mild COVID-19. Looking at the study overall: The TCR clusters were mostly specific to one donor. Study results and caveats: Pre-infection memory contained some responding clones, which suggested that cross-reactive memory had joined. Among clones peaking at day 37 in the second wave, SARS-CoV-2 specificity remained unconfirmed. Clones that contracted clustered mainly in CM and EM if CD4+ and in EMRA if CD8+.

TCRdb analysed the 5' RACE reads with MiXCR anew, one entry per CDR3 protein. The sample includes about 430,000 distinct CDR3 sequences, 18% of them seen just once. This clonotype was sampled from a man in his late teens or twenties who had mild COVID-19 (a few samples of this study predate the infection). Cell type and time point are not known. The source material was PBMCs or a T cell subset sorted from them (not recorded which).

Here the CDR3 reads CASSQRLGVIGNTIYF. The CDR3 DNA is TGTGCCAGCAGCCAACGTTTGGGGGTAATTGGAAACACCATATATTTT. The rearrangement links TRBV7-2 to TRBJ1-3; TRBD1 is a possible D gene (5 bases). There are 16 residues in the CDR3. Trimming took 5 bases from V and 3 from J, leaving 17 bases between them. CDR1 SGHTA and CDR2 FQGNSA come from the germline V gene.